The 12 T cell receptor beta chains below come from one sample, sequenced in a study of blood T cells in healthy people across ages. The use of a sample-barcoded 5' primer and a J-beta primer mix characterized a second PCR of roughly 7 to 12 cycles. MiXCR, run by TCRdb on the 5' RACE reads, gives a single entry per CDR3 protein. The repertoire holds about 670,000 distinct CDR3 sequences, more than 45% seen once, with less than 15% in the top ten. Sample: blood. The receptor set was obtained from a woman of 80 years or more in good health.

This clonotype was picked up many times. The rearrangement joins TRBV5-1 to TRBJ2-1, with 8 bases matching TRBD2. The CDR3 is made up of 15 amino acids. With 4 bases clipped from V and 4 bases from J, the junction kept 7 bases outside the gene matches. Per germline, CDR1 SGHRS and CDR2 YFSETQ. CDR3 region: CASSEQAGDYNEQFF. The CDR3 nucleotides read TGCGCCAGCAGCGAACAAGCGGGGGATTACAATGAGCAGTTCTTC.

This clonotype occurred once. An end of the junction differs from the germline gene, which may be a read error. This chain joins TRBV6-5 and TRBJ2-5; D might be TRBD1 (6 bases). Germline V gene lookup returns CDR1 MNHEY and CDR2 SVGAGI. This CDR3 is built from 16 residues. CDR3 loop: CASSGSPSTGREAQYF. Here the CDR3 DNA reads TGTGCCAGCAGTGGGAGCCCGAGTACAGGGAGAGAGGCCCAGTACTTC.

V is TRBV29-1 and J is TRBJ2-5, with D possibly TRBD1 on 5 matching bases. The CDR3 extends over 14 amino acids. Looked up from germline, CDR1 is SQVTM and CDR2 is ANQGSEA. Between the trimmed V and J ends, which lost 1 base and 4 bases, there was a span of 13 bases. CDR3: CSVEGIGVGETQYF. CDR3 coding DNA: TGCAGCGTTGAAGGTATAGGGGTCGGAGAGACCCAGTACTTC.

This rearrangement joins TRBV12-3 or TRBV12-4 to TRBJ2-1, with D unclear. Trimming pared 5 bases from V and 9 bases from J, leaving 17 bases between. CDR3 size: 14 residues. The CDR3 bases are TGTGCCAGCAGTGTTAAGGCAGGTACAAGTGAGCAGTTCTTC. As protein: CASSVKAGTSEQFF.

This clonotype turned up a few times. The chain employs TRBV20-1 and TRBJ1-1; D not certain. V lost 6 bases and J lost 2, with 7 bases in between. The germline V gene has CDR1 DFQATT and CDR2 SNEGSKA (reference sequence). The CDR3 covers 11 residues. In DNA, the CDR3 is TGCAGTGCAGGAGTCAACACTGAAGCTTTCTTT. As protein: CSAGVNTEAFF.

The gene calls are TRBV15 and TRBJ2-1; a possible D gene is TRBD2 (5 bases). This CDR3 has 14 amino acids. Germline V CDR1 and CDR2: LNHNV, YYDKDF (reference sequence). V lost 0 bases and J 13 bases, leaving 16 bases between the germline ends. As DNA, the CDR3 is TGTGCCACCAGCAGAGATCGGGGTATGGAGACCCAGTTCTTC. This encodes CATSRDRGMETQFF.

This clonotype was found many times. The rearrangement uses TRBV5-1 and TRBJ1-2, with D perhaps matching TRBD1 (5 bases). The CDR3 consists of 15 residues. Germline assignment: CDR1 SGHRS and CDR2 YFSETQ. The V and J ends lost 0 bases and 3 bases respectively, with 12 bases between them. The CDR3 is CASSLAPGRDYGYTF. The CDR3 region has the DNA TGCGCCAGCAGCTTGGCCCCGGGGCGCGACTATGGCTACACCTTC.

The sample holds many counts of this clonotype. V is TRBV12-3 or TRBV12-4 and J is TRBJ1-1; D is possibly TRBD1 (6 bases). The CDR3 totals 14 residues. Trimming shortened V by 7 bases and J by 4 bases, and 16 bases separated the two germline ends. The CDR3 loop reads CASTQRGLGTEAFF. The CDR3 DNA reads as TGTGCCAGCACCCAGCGGGGGCTCGGCACTGAAGCTTTCTTT.

This clonotype was seen ten or more times. The gene calls are TRBV20-1 and TRBJ1-1; a possible D gene is TRBD1 (6 bases). Germline loops: CDR1 DFQATT, CDR2 SNEGSKA (reference sequence). CDR3 length: 13 residues. The CDR3 here is CSFPGQPNTEAFF. The CDR3 coding sequence is TGCAGCTTTCCCGGACAGCCTAACACTGAAGCTTTCTTT.

A remark on this clonotype: An end of the junction does not agree with germline; a read error may underlie this. The chain employs TRBV10-3 and TRBJ2-3; D perhaps matches TRBD2 (7 bases). Germline-derived CDR1 and CDR2 are ENHRY and SYGVKD. This CDR3 comprises 17 residues. CDR3 loop: CTISLEERGGSTDTQYF. CDR3 sequence (DNA): TGTACCATCAGCCTGGAGGAAAGGGGGGGAAGCACAGATACGCAGTATTTT.

This clonotype occurred many times. CDR3 protein: CATSDDRGTSTDTQYF. As DNA, the CDR3 is TGTGCCACCAGTGACGACCGGGGAACTAGCACAGATACGCAGTATTTT. The chain recombines TRBV24-1 with TRBJ2-3; D is perhaps TRBD2 (5 bases). The length of the CDR3 is 16 residues. With 4 bases removed from V and 0 bases from J, the gap between germline ends came to 13 bases. Germline V gene data show CDR1 as KGHDR and CDR2 as SFDVKD.

As to this clonotype: A read error may be the cause here, since a much bigger clone is one base away. The chain uses TRBV2 and TRBJ1-2; D might be TRBD1 (5 bases). Germline CDR1 reads SNHLY; CDR2 reads FYNNEI. There are 16 residues in the CDR3. V lost 5 bases to trimming and J lost 9 bases, with 25 bases between them. CDR3 DNA: TGTGCCAGCAGTCCCCTGTTCGACAGCCCTTTTAGAAGCTACACCTTC. Its protein product is CASSPLFDSPFRSYTF.